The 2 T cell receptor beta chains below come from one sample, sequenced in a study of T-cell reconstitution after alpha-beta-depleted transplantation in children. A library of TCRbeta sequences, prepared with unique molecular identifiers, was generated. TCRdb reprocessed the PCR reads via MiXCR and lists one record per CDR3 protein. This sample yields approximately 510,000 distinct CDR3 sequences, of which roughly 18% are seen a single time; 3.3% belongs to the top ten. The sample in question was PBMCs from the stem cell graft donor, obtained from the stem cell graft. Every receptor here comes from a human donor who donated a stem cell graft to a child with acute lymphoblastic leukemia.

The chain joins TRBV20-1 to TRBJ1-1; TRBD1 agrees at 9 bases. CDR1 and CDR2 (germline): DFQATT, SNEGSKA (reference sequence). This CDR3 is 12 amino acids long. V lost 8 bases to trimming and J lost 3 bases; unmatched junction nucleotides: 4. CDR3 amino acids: CSIRDRDTEAFF. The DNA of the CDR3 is TGCAGTATACGGGACAGGGACACTGAAGCTTTCTTT.

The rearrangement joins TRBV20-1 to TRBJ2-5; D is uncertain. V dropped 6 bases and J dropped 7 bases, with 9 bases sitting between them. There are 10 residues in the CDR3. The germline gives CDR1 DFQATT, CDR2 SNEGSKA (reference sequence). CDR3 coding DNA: TGCAGTGCCAGAAAAGGGACCCAGTACTTC. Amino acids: CSARKGTQYF.